Following are 4 T cell receptor beta chains from one sample sequenced in a study of cytotoxic CD8 clonotypes in ibrutinib-treated CLL. Libraries were prepared by immunoSEQ multiplex PCR; TCRdb keeps only in-frame clonotypes and omits some of them. The top ten clones hold 32% of a sample with some 98,000 clones, 70% to 80% of them seen once. This specimen consisted of PBMCs, obtained after 12 months of ibrutinib treatment. The receptors shown here come from a human donor with chronic lymphocytic leukemia.

V gene TRBV6-6 combines with J gene TRBJ2-7, with TRBD1 matching 8 bases. This CDR3 has 14 amino acids. Trimming at V came to 4 bases and at J to 3 bases, leaving 5 bases not matched to a gene. Looked up from germline, CDR1 is MNHNY and CDR2 is SVGAGI (reference sequence). The CDR3, as DNA: TGTGCCAGCAGTTGGGGCGGACAGGGCTACGAGCAGTACTTC. Residues: CASSWGGQGYEQYF.

This sequence joins TRBV5-3 and TRBJ2-3; D is possibly TRBD2 (6 bases). TRBV5-3 is filed as an ORF, its function uncertain. CDR3 size: 16 residues. V lost 4 bases, J lost 3 bases, and 18 bases lay in between. The CDR3 DNA reads as TGTGCCAGAAGCCCCACGGGGGAGAGGATTACAGATACGCAGTATTTT. It specifies CARSPTGERITDTQYF.

The chain links TRBV28 to TRBJ1-2; D gene uncertain. CDR1 is MDHEN and CDR2 is SYDVKM in the germline V gene. V shed 9 bases and J shed 3 bases, with 11 bases lying between them. The CDR3 consists of 12 residues. CDR3 nucleotides: TGTGCCAGTGTTGCACGGGACTATGGCTACACCTTC. It is translated as CASVARDYGYTF.

This clone was recorded only once. The chain couples TRBV5-1 to TRBJ2-1, with 12 bases lining up with TRBD1. V trimming: 4 bases; J trimming: 9 bases; junction bases outside the gene matches: 8. The CDR3 loop spans 15 amino acids. CDR1 SGHRS and CDR2 YFSETQ come from the germline V gene. As DNA, the CDR3 is TGCGCCAGCAGCACCGGGACAGGGGGCTTGGGTGAGCAGTTCTTC. It encodes CASSTGTGGLGEQFF.